Below, 6 T cell receptor beta chains from the same sample are listed, as sequenced in a study of T-cell memory formation after mild COVID-19. MiXCR, run by TCRdb on the 5' RACE reads, gives a single entry per CDR3 protein. The sample comprises hundreds of thousands of distinct CDR3 sequences, about 20% of which are singletons, and approximately 8.1% rests with the top ten. Sequenced input: PBMCs or a T cell subset sorted from them (not recorded which). The receptors come from an adult woman who had mild COVID-19 (a few samples of this study predate the infection). Cell type and time point are not known.

This clonotype has ten or more counts. The V gene is TRBV7-2, the J gene TRBJ2-1; tentative D call: TRBD1 (5 bases). The CDR3 totals 15 residues. Germline V gene sequence: CDR1 SGHTA, CDR2 FQGNSA. The V and J ends lost 0 bases and 2 bases respectively, with 8 bases between them. This CDR3 is CASSLAQGTYNEQFF. The CDR3 DNA is TGTGCCAGCAGCTTAGCCCAGGGTACCTACAATGAGCAGTTCTTC.

In its sample, this clonotype was seen a few times. This chain uses TRBV7-3 with TRBJ1-1, with D tentatively TRBD1 (5 bases). The CDR3 has 16 residues. Trimming pared 3 bases from V and 1 base from J, leaving 15 bases between. Germline V gene data show CDR1 as SGHTA and CDR2 as FQGTGA. CDR3 sequence: CASSFSGTQRNTEAFF. The CDR3 DNA reads TGTGCCAGCAGCTTTTCCGGGACGCAGCGGAACACTGAAGCTTTCTTT.

The chain joins TRBV12-3 or TRBV12-4 to TRBJ1-1; tentative D call: TRBD1 (6 bases). The ends were cut back, 3 bases at V and 4 bases at J, with 15 bases in the middle. This CDR3 comprises 15 residues. The CDR3 coding sequence is TGTGCCAGCAGTTTTATCGGGGGCGCGGGCACTGAAGCTTTCTTT. This gives the protein CASSFIGGAGTEAFF.

The V call is TRBV5-1, the J call TRBJ2-2; possible D gene TRBD1, 5 bases. Germline V gene lookup returns CDR1 SGHRS and CDR2 YFSETQ. The ends were cut back, 6 bases at V and 1 base at J, with 10 bases in the middle. The CDR3 runs 14 residues. CDR3 nucleotide sequence: TGCGCCAGCAATAAACAGGTGAACACCGGGGAGCTGTTTTTT. Translated: CASNKQVNTGELFF. The complete variable domain, with remaining parts taken from reference TRBV5-1 and TRBJ2-2, reads KAGVTQTPRYLIKTRGQQVTLSCSPISGHRSVSWYQQTPGQGLQFLFEYFSETQRNKGNFPGRFSGRQFSNSRSEMNVSTLELGDSALYLCASNKQVNTGELFFGEGSRLTVL.

This clonotype was detected a few times. The chain is built from TRBV7-8 and TRBJ1-2; unclear D gene. Trimming pared 5 bases from V and 4 bases from J, leaving 17 bases between. This CDR3 contains 15 residues. CDR1 SGHVS and CDR2 FQNEAQ come from the germline V gene. The CDR3 sequence is CASSTPPEEIYGYTF. DNA for the CDR3: TGTGCCAGCAGCACACCCCCGGAAGAGATCTATGGCTACACCTTC.

This clonotype was counted a few times. The CDR3 DNA follows: TGTGCCAGCAGTTACTCCTTCGGGGGCTCGGGGCAGCCCCAGCATTTT. It is translated as CASSYSFGGSGQPQHF. This chain links TRBV6-6 with TRBJ1-5, with D tentatively TRBD1 (6 bases). This CDR3 is built from 16 residues. The germline gives CDR1 MNHNY, CDR2 SVGAGI (reference sequence). V lost 0 bases, J lost 7 bases, and 16 bases lay in between.